The 15 T cell receptor beta chains below were found in one sample sequenced in a study of EBV T-cell therapy then PD-1 blockade in nasopharyngeal carcinoma. Sequencing was performed with immunoSEQ multiplex PCR; in TCRdb, only in-frame clones are kept and a portion is missing. Counted here are about 22,000 clones, approximately 80% occurring once; the ten biggest clones make up 20% to 25%. Treatment indicated: AdE1-LMPpoly-expanded autologous EBV-specific T-cell therapy followed by anti-PD-1 nivolumab. For these receptors, no antigen is known. This specimen was CD8+ T cells from blood, taken at day -245 from a patient whose treatment included autologous EBV-specific T cells and nivolumab. The receptors come from a man in his forties with nasopharyngeal carcinoma.

The chain uses TRBV12-3 or TRBV12-4 and TRBJ1-4, with no clear D. Trimming removed 4 bases from V and 7 bases from J, with 4 bases in between. There are 11 residues in the CDR3. CDR3 loop: CASSSSEKLFF. In nucleotides, the CDR3 is TGTGCCAGCAGTTCTTCTGAAAAACTGTTTTTT.

V and J are TRBV7-9 and TRBJ2-1; 7 positions match TRBD2. Looked up from germline, CDR1 is SEHNR and CDR2 is FQNEAQ (reference sequence). The CDR3 is 13 residues long. Losses at the gene ends were 4 bases for V and 8 bases for J; bases not matched to a gene: 5. The CDR3, as DNA: TGTGCCAGCAGCTCCGGCGGGGGTTATGAGCAGTTCTTC. Protein sequence: CASSSGGGYEQFF. The full variable domain, in which reference TRBV7-9 and TRBJ2-1 provide the parts outside the CDR3, is DTGVSQNPRHKITKRGQNVTFRCDPISEHNRLYWYRQTLGQGPEFLTYFQNEAQLEKSRLLSDRFSAERPKGSFSTLEIQRTEQGDSAMYLCASSSGGGYEQFFGPGTRLTVL.

J is TRBJ2-7 and V is TRBV29-1; D may match TRBD1 or TRBD2 (5 bases each). CDR3 length equals 14 residues. Germline CDR1 is SQVTM and CDR2 is ANQGSEA. V lost 0 bases and J 0 bases, leaving 9 bases between the germline ends. CDR3 residues: CSVEEGDSSYEQYF. The CDR3 DNA reads TGCAGCGTTGAAGAGGGGGATAGCTCCTACGAGCAGTACTTC.

The chain is built from TRBV27 and TRBJ1-1; 7 bases fit TRBD1. The V segment lost 6 bases and the J segment 1 base; nucleotides outside the gene matches: 11. CDR3 length: 16 residues. CDR1 is MNHEY, CDR2 SMNVEV, per germline (reference sequence). The CDR3 coding sequence is TGTGCCAGCAGCTTACCCTTCGGACAGGAGAACACTGAAGCTTTCTTT. Amino acid sequence: CASSLPFGQENTEAFF.

This chain joins TRBV29-1 and TRBJ2-7; TRBD1 might be the D (6 bases). The V end was cut by 3 bases, the J end by 0 bases, with 18 bases between. The germline V gene encodes CDR1 SQVTM and CDR2 ANQGSEA. CDR3 length: 16 amino acids. The CDR3 protein is CSVEEIVQGGSYEQYF. CDR3 bases: TGCAGCGTTGAGGAGATTGTACAGGGCGGCTCCTACGAGCAGTACTTC.

The V gene is TRBV15, the J gene TRBJ2-5, with 11 nucleotides matching TRBD2. This CDR3 contains 17 residues. Germline V gives CDR1 LNHNV, CDR2 YYDKDF (reference sequence). V was pared by 5 bases and J by 6 bases, with 14 bases of the junction left unmatched. The CDR3 coding sequence is TGTGCCACCAGCTTCAACGCTCCTAGCGGGGGGACGAAGACCCAGTACTTC. Its protein is CATSFNAPSGGTKTQYF. The full variable domain, rest sourced from reference TRBV15 and TRBJ2-5, is DAMVIQNPRYQVTQFGKPVTLSCSQTLNHNVMYWYQQKSSQAPKLLFHYYDKDFNNEADTPDNFQSRRPNTSFCFLDIRSPGLGDTAMYLCATSFNAPSGGTKTQYFGPGTRLLVL.

This clone was counted only a few times. The chain carries TRBV10-2 and TRBJ1-2, with D perhaps matching TRBD1 (5 bases). The V end lost 4 bases, the J end lost 5 bases, and 11 bases lay between the germline ends. Germline loops: CDR1 WSHSY, CDR2 SAAADI. The CDR3 has 13 residues. Here the CDR3 DNA reads TGCGCCAGCAGTGCCGGGACTGATTATGGCTACACCTTC. It codes for CASSAGTDYGYTF.

V usage is TRBV10-3 and J usage is TRBJ2-7; maybe TRBD1 (5 bases). Trimming cost V 3 bases and J 2 bases, with 14 bases left between them. Germline CDR1 reads ENHRY; CDR2 reads SYGVKD. This CDR3 comprises 15 residues. The CDR3 region has the DNA TGTGCCATCAGTGACCCTGAAAGGGGTCCCTACGAGCAGTACTTC. As protein: CAISDPERGPYEQYF.

The chain uses TRBV29-1 and TRBJ2-7; D is perhaps TRBD1 or TRBD2 (5 bases each). This CDR3 has 11 residues. Germline V gene sequence: CDR1 SQVTM, CDR2 ANQGSEA. V lost 4 bases to trimming and J lost 6 bases, with 10 bases between them. CDR3: CSVALGVEQYF. The CDR3 DNA is TGCAGCGTTGCCCTGGGGGTCGAGCAGTACTTC.

The rearrangement joins TRBV6-5 to TRBJ2-2; tentatively, D is TRBD1 (6 bases). Between the trimmed V and J ends, which lost 4 bases and 4 bases, there was a span of 13 bases. From germline, CDR1 is MNHEY and CDR2 SVGAGI. The CDR3 runs to 15 residues. CDR3 residues: CASSSGTYFTGELFF. Here the CDR3 DNA reads TGTGCCAGCAGTTCCGGGACATACTTCACCGGGGAGCTGTTTTTT.

J is TRBJ1-3 and V is TRBV14; D ambiguous. The CDR3 contains 15 residues. Germline V CDR1 and CDR2: SGHDN, FVKESK. V gave up 4 bases and J gave up 8 bases, with 18 bases separating them. In DNA form, the CDR3 reads TGTGCCAGCAGCCGGGATAGTTTATACCGGTACACCATATATTTT. Amino acid sequence: CASSRDSLYRYTIYF.

This clone was counted once. The chain combines TRBV27 with TRBJ1-2, with TRBD1 matching 8 bases. J gave up 3 bases and V 2 bases, and 5 bases lay outside the gene matches. The CDR3 has 15 residues. Germline assignment: CDR1 MNHEY and CDR2 SMNVEV (reference sequence). DNA of the CDR3: TGTGCCAGCAGTTTAACGGCAGGGGGCCACTATGGCTACACCTTC. It translates to CASSLTAGGHYGYTF.

This clone was counted a few times. This chain links TRBV28 with TRBJ1-4; TRBD1 aligns across 9 bases. Germline CDR1 and CDR2: MDHEN and SYDVKM. The V and J ends lost 6 bases and 7 bases, in that order; junction bases with no gene match: 6. This CDR3 contains 14 residues. DNA for the CDR3: TGTGCCAGCAGGCGCCGGGACAGGGCTGAAAAACTGTTTTTT. It is translated as CASRRRDRAEKLFF. The full variable domain, completed using reference TRBV28 and TRBJ1-4, is DVKVTQSSRYLVKRTGEKVFLECVQDMDHENMFWYRQDPGLGLRLIYFSYDVKMKEKGDIPEGYSVSREKKERFSLILESASTNQTSMYLCASRRRDRAEKLFFGSGTQLSVL.

The rearrangement uses TRBV5-4 and TRBJ2-7; D might be TRBD1 or TRBD2, each matching 5 bases. The CDR3 has 13 amino acids. Deletions cut 1 base from V and 6 bases from J, with 11 bases between. Germline V gene lookup returns CDR1 SGHNT and CDR2 YYREEE (reference sequence). The CDR3 reads CASSLLGTAEQYF. DNA for the CDR3: TGTGCCAGCAGCTTGTTAGGGACCGCCGAGCAGTACTTC.

V usage is TRBV30 and J usage is TRBJ2-2, with D possibly TRBD1 on 5 matching bases. Germline CDR1 reads GTSNPN; CDR2 reads SVGIG (reference sequence). Trimming removed 5 bases at V and 8 bases at J, with 12 bases between. This CDR3 is built from 12 residues. CDR3 coding DNA: TGTGCCTGGGGGATAAACAGGGGGGAGCTGTTTTTT. Its protein is CAWGINRGELFF.